These 27 T cell receptor beta chains came from one sample sequenced in a study of CD4 T cells in relation to SARS-CoV-2 and coronaviruses. Generated by immunoSEQ multiplex PCR, the TCRdb table keeps only in-frame clones and is missing some. This sample yields fewer than 45,000 clones, of which 84% are seen a single time; 1.2% belongs to the top ten. For these TCRs, the target antigens are not known. The sequenced sample consisted of naive CD4+ T cells from PBMCs, cultured in vitro. Subset meaning: naive CD4+ T cells isolated by negative enrichment. The receptors stem from an adult with COVID-19.

The J gene is TRBJ1-5, the V gene TRBV5-6; possible D gene TRBD1, 5 bases. The CDR3 has 16 amino acids. CDR1 is SGHDT and CDR2 is YYEEEE in the germline V gene. V lost 4 bases and J 3 bases, leaving 17 bases between the germline ends. CDR3 in amino acids: CASSLGGTVLNQPQHF. The CDR3 DNA follows: TGTGCCAGCAGCCTGGGAGGGACGGTTCTCAATCAGCCCCAGCATTTT.

This chain uses TRBV27 with TRBJ2-7; D possibly uses TRBD1 or TRBD2 (6 bases each). CDR1 and CDR2 from the germline V gene are MNHEY and SMNVEV (reference sequence). Trimming took off 4 bases at V and 2 bases at J, with 21 bases between the two ends. This CDR3 contains 17 residues. The CDR3 is CASSSKPRDNKPYEQYF. As DNA, the CDR3 is TGTGCCAGCAGTTCCAAACCGCGGGACAACAAACCCTACGAGCAGTACTTC.

The V and J genes are TRBV28 and TRBJ2-2; D is possibly TRBD2 (6 bases). V lost 5 bases, J lost 6 bases, and 13 bases lay in between. CDR3 length: 14 residues. Germline V gene data show CDR1 as MDHEN and CDR2 as SYDVKM. For the CDR3, the DNA is TGTGCCAGCAGTCCCCTAGCGCGCCCCGGGGAGCTGTTTTTT. Amino acid sequence: CASSPLARPGELFF.

The CDR3 is CASKSSYEQYF. For the CDR3, the DNA is TGTGCCAGCAAGTCCTCCTACGAGCAGTACTTC. This chain joins TRBV28 and TRBJ2-7; unclear D gene. V gave up 7 bases and J gave up 0 bases, with 4 bases separating them. From germline, CDR1 is MDHEN and CDR2 SYDVKM. This CDR3 region has 11 residues.

V usage is TRBV5-4 and J usage is TRBJ1-4; D gene ambiguous. Trimming took 0 bases from V and 4 from J, leaving 7 bases between them. The CDR3 contains 14 residues. Germline loops: CDR1 SGHNT, CDR2 YYREEE (reference sequence). CDR3 coding DNA: TGTGCCAGCAGCTTGGGTCAAGTTAATGAAAAACTGTTTTTT. Its translation is CASSLGQVNEKLFF.

V is TRBV11-2 and J is TRBJ2-3; 11 bases align to TRBD2. Looked up from germline, CDR1 is SGHAT and CDR2 is FQNNGV. This CDR3 has 16 amino acids. V gave up 6 bases and J gave up 2 bases; unmatched junction bases: 7. CDR3 bases: TGTGCCAGCAGGGATTTAGCGGGAGGGTACACAGATACGCAGTATTTT. It yields the protein CASRDLAGGYTDTQYF.

This clone was seen only a few times. The V gene is TRBV19, the J gene TRBJ2-2, with 14 bases fitting TRBD2. CDR3 length: 14 residues. Per the germline V gene, CDR1 is LNHDA and CDR2 is SQIVND (reference sequence). The V segment lost 8 bases and the J segment 7 bases; nucleotides outside the gene matches: 3. The CDR3 nucleotides read TGTGCCAGTGGGACTAGCGGGAGTAACGGGGAGCTGTTTTTT. Encoded protein: CASGTSGSNGELFF. Using reference TRBV19 and TRBJ2-2 for the parts outside the CDR3, the full variable domain is DGGITQSPKYLFRKEGQNVTLSCEQNLNHDAMYWYRQDPGQGLRLIYYSQIVNDFQKGDIAEGYSVSREKKESFPLTVTSAQKNPTAFYLCASGTSGSNGELFFGEGSRLTVL.

V and J are TRBV7-8 and TRBJ2-1; no clear D. The germline CDR1 and CDR2 sequences are SGHVS and FQNEAQ. V lost 5 bases and J 4 bases, leaving 12 bases between the germline ends. This CDR3 region has 14 residues. In DNA form, the CDR3 reads TGTGCCAGCAGCCCCCAGACGACATACAATGAGCAGTTCTTC. Its translation is CASSPQTTYNEQFF.

The chain employs TRBV27 and TRBJ2-1; 9 bases line up with TRBD1. V shed 5 bases and J 3 bases; nucleotides not matched to a gene: 8. This CDR3 region has 16 residues. Per germline, CDR1 MNHEY and CDR2 SMNVEV (reference sequence). Written as DNA, the CDR3 is TGTGCCAGCAGTCCCCCCCGGACAGGGGTCTACAATGAGCAGTTCTTC. Translated: CASSPPRTGVYNEQFF.

The V and J genes are TRBV10-3 and TRBJ2-7; 8 positions match TRBD1. This CDR3 has 15 amino acids. The ends lost 6 bases at V and 0 bases at J; junction bases unmatched: 7. Germline lookup yields CDR1 ENHRY and CDR2 SYGVKD. In nucleotides, the CDR3 is TGTGCCATCAGGACAGGGGCCACGAGCTCCTACGAGCAGTACTTC. It specifies CAIRTGATSSYEQYF.

There are a few counts of this clone. The genes are TRBV5-4 and TRBJ2-7; 10 bases are a match to TRBD1. The CDR3 is 18 residues long. CDR1 is SGHNT, CDR2 YYREEE, per germline (reference sequence). V shed 2 bases and J 6 bases; nucleotides not matched to a gene: 17. CDR3 in amino acids: CASSFGTGQGGPWREQYF. CDR3 coding DNA: TGTGCCAGCAGCTTCGGCACTGGACAGGGGGGACCCTGGCGCGAGCAGTACTTC.

This clone was seen more than once but under ten times. The chain combines TRBV30 with TRBJ1-4; D unresolved. Germline V lookup: CDR1 GTSNPN, CDR2 SVGIG (reference sequence). The ends were cut back, 3 bases at V and 7 bases at J, with 6 bases in the middle. CDR3 length equals 11 residues. CDR3 in amino acids: CAWSDIEKLFF. The CDR3 region has the DNA TGTGCCTGGAGCGATATTGAAAAACTGTTTTTT.

The CDR3 sequence is CASSELVTNEKLFF. For the CDR3, the DNA is TGTGCCAGCAGTGAATTAGTAACTAATGAAAAACTGTTTTTT. The J gene is TRBJ1-4, the V gene TRBV2; no clear D. V dropped 2 bases and J dropped 1 base, with 5 bases sitting between them. This CDR3 spans 14 amino acids. Germline CDR1 and CDR2: SNHLY and FYNNEI.

The V call is TRBV9, the J call TRBJ1-4; maybe TRBD1 (5 bases). The CDR3 loop spans 14 amino acids. The germline V gene has CDR1 SGDLS and CDR2 YYNGEE. V was cut by 3 bases and J by 7 bases, with 13 bases left in between. CDR3 residues: CASSGGDLGEKLFF. The CDR3 DNA sequence: TGTGCCAGCAGCGGAGGGGATCTGGGTGAAAAACTGTTTTTT.

V and J are TRBV28 and TRBJ2-7; 11 bases map to TRBD2. Germline assignment: CDR1 MDHEN and CDR2 SYDVKM. CDR3 size: 13 residues. After removal of 9 bases from V and 2 bases from J, the junction contained 3 bases not matched to a gene. The CDR3 region is CARATSGTYEQYF. As DNA, the CDR3 is TGTGCCAGAGCGACTAGCGGGACCTACGAGCAGTACTTC.

The rearrangement joins TRBV14 to TRBJ1-1, with D perhaps TRBD1 (5 bases). Germline V gene sequence: CDR1 SGHDN, CDR2 FVKESK. The CDR3 has 20 amino acids. V lost 4 bases and J lost 4, with 31 bases in between. CDR3 in amino acids: CASSPTTFRARGAVGTEAFF. In DNA form, the CDR3 reads TGTGCCAGCAGCCCTACGACGTTCCGGGCGCGCGGGGCGGTTGGCACTGAAGCTTTCTTT.

The chain joins TRBV2 to TRBJ1-2; D is perhaps TRBD1 (6 bases). Per germline, CDR1 SNHLY and CDR2 FYNNEI. V was shortened by 5 bases and J by 1 base, with 11 bases between the two germline ends. This CDR3 contains 14 residues. The CDR3 region is CASSTQGINYGYTF. CDR3 DNA: TGTGCCAGCAGTACCCAGGGGATTAACTATGGCTACACCTTC.

V is TRBV21-1 and J is TRBJ2-1; the table's TRBD1 call for D was not verified on the DNA. TRBV21-1 represents a pseudogene. This CDR3 has 15 amino acids. CDR3: CPGQGAVNLYNEQFF. The CDR3 DNA follows: TGCCCAGGACAGGGGGCGGTCAATCTGTACAATGAGCAGTTCTTC.

The chain uses TRBV5-4 and TRBJ2-2; TRBD1 agrees at 8 bases. The CDR3 runs to 13 residues. After removal of 5 bases from V and 4 bases from J, the junction contained 1 base not matched to a gene. CDR1 is SGHNT, CDR2 YYREEE, per germline (reference sequence). The CDR3 region is CASRQGGTGELFF. The CDR3 DNA reads TGTGCCAGCAGACAGGGGGGCACCGGGGAGCTGTTTTTT.

The V and J genes are TRBV5-1 and TRBJ2-5; D remains ambiguous. Trimming pared 0 bases from V and 1 base from J, leaving 4 bases between. The CDR3 is 13 amino acids. Germline V gene data show CDR1 as SGHRS and CDR2 as YFSETQ. The CDR3: CASSLGFQETQYF. The CDR3 nucleotides read TGCGCCAGCAGCTTGGGATTCCAAGAGACCCAGTACTTC.

This clone has a single count. CDR3 loop: CASSEAMPGLDTDTQYF. The DNA for the CDR3 is TGCGCCAGCAGTGAGGCGATGCCGGGACTAGACACAGATACGCAGTATTTT. The chain couples TRBV10-1 to TRBJ2-3; 8 bases fit TRBD2. This CDR3 comprises 17 residues. Germline V gene lookup returns CDR1 WNHNN and CDR2 SYGVQD (reference sequence). J was trimmed by 2 bases and V by 2 bases; bases with no gene match: 9.

V gene TRBV7-2 combines with J gene TRBJ2-5, with a weak D call TRBD1 (5 bases). Germline CDR1 and CDR2: SGHTA and FQGNSA. Trimming took 2 bases from V and 0 from J, leaving 7 bases between them. The CDR3 length is 14 residues. For the CDR3, the DNA is TGTGCCAGCAGCTTATCCAGGGACCAAGAGACCCAGTACTTC. The encoded protein is CASSLSRDQETQYF.

V gene TRBV5-5 combines with J gene TRBJ1-5; D is ambiguous. The CDR3 length is 13 residues. Trimming removed 0 bases at V and 7 bases at J, with 8 bases between. CDR1 and CDR2 from the germline V gene are SGHKS and YYEKEE (reference sequence). The CDR3 loop reads CASSLGAGQPQHF. CDR3 bases: TGTGCCAGCAGCTTGGGGGCGGGCCAGCCCCAGCATTTT.

The chain has TRBV28 and TRBJ2-7; either TRBD1 or TRBD2 may fit D (6 bases each). The length of the CDR3 is 13 residues. CDR1 and CDR2 (germline): MDHEN, SYDVKM. V lost 8 bases and J lost 0, with 11 bases in between. The CDR3 coding sequence is TGTGCCAGCGGCGGGACAAACTCCTACGAGCAGTACTTC. Translating it yields CASGGTNSYEQYF.

The rearrangement joins TRBV18 to TRBJ2-5, with D possibly TRBD1 on 5 matching bases. The germline V gene has CDR1 KGHSH and CDR2 LQKENI. V was clipped by 5 bases and J by 4 bases, with 11 bases between them. This CDR3 is 13 amino acids long. The CDR3 sequence: CASSAIGAETQYF. CDR3 in DNA: TGTGCCAGCTCAGCGATAGGGGCAGAGACCCAGTACTTC.

CDR3 nucleotide sequence: TGTGCCAGCAGTTCCACAGGGGATTCGGGAGAGACCCAGTACTTC. Its translation: CASSSTGDSGETQYF. The genes are TRBV28 and TRBJ2-5, with 7 bases aligning to TRBD1. CDR3 length equals 15 residues. V trimming: 4 bases; J trimming: 4 bases; junction bases outside the gene matches: 9. Looked up from germline, CDR1 is MDHEN and CDR2 is SYDVKM.

The chain employs TRBV3-1 (or the pseudogene TRBV3-2) and TRBJ2-5; 7 bases fit TRBD2. Unmatched junction bases numbered 15, after V lost 0 bases and J lost 5 bases. CDR3 length: 18 amino acids. Germline CDR1 and CDR2: LGHDT and YNNKEL (reference sequence). CDR3 amino acids: CASSQDYGGRSRGETQYF. DNA of the CDR3: TGTGCCAGCAGCCAAGATTATGGCGGGAGATCGAGAGGGGAGACCCAGTACTTC.